The clone carrying this TCR beta chain has at least ten counts. Unique molecular identifiers tagged the TCRbeta library. TCRdb itself ran the PCR reads through MiXCR, one entry per CDR3 protein. The table lists hundreds of thousands of distinct CDR3 sequences, 16% of them singletons, with over 0.95% in the top ten. This sample stems from a study of T-cell reconstitution after alpha-beta-depleted transplantation in children. This CDR3 has 15 residues. The V gene's germline CDR1 is LNHNV and CDR2 YYDKDF (reference sequence). Trimming removed 1 base from V and 3 bases from J, with 13 bases in between. Here the sequenced sample was PBMCs from the stem cell graft donor, taken from the stem cell graft. This sequence was found in a human donor who donated a stem cell graft to a child with acute myeloid leukemia. The chain recombines TRBV15 with TRBJ2-7; D perhaps matches TRBD2 (6 bases). CDR3 sequence reads: CATSRGSSADYEQYV. CDR3 bases: TGTGCCACCAGCAGAGGGTCTAGCGCGGACTACGAGCAGTACGTC.